This T cell receptor beta chain emerged from a study of OX40 agonist ivuxolimab in advanced cancers. Overall study: Patients with hepatocellular carcinoma, melanoma, renal cell or head and neck cancer made up the dose-escalation patients. Partial responses were seen in three patients, one with hepatocellular carcinoma and two with cutaneous melanoma.

Sequencing used immunoSEQ multiplex PCR; TCRdb keeps in-frame clones, though not all of them. The sample has 90,000 to 100,000 clones, 75% to 90% seen once. For this clone: The target antigen is unknown.

Germline loops: CDR1 SEHNR, CDR2 FQNEAQ (reference sequence). The CDR3 sequence is 15 residues long. Trimming left V 6 bases short and J 1 base short, with 13 bases between. Study results and limitations: Among the least clonally expanded were partial responders at 0.1-3.0 mg/kg.

The chain employs TRBV7-9 and TRBJ2-1, with a weak D call TRBD1 (6 bases). The sample in question was CD4+ or CD8+ T cells sorted from blood, obtained in a trial of the OX40 agonist ivuxolimab. This clonotype originated in an adult with an advanced solid tumor such as melanoma, head and neck, liver or kidney cancer. This CDR3 is CASRFTGPSYNEQFF. CDR3 bases: TGTGCCAGCAGATTCACAGGGCCGTCCTACAATGAGCAGTTCTTC.